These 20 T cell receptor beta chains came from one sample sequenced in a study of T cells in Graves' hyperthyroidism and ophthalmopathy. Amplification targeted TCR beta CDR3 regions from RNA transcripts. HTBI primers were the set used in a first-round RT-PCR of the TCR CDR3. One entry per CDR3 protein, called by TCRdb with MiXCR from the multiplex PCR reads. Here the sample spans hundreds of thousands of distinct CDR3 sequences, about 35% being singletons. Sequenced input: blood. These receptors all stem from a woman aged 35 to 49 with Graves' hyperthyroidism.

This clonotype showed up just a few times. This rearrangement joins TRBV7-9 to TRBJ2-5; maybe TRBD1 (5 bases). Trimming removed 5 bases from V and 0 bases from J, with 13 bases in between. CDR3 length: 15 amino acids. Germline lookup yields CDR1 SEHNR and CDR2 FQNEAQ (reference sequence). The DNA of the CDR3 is TGTGCCAGCAGCCGCCCGACAGAGAACCAAGAGACCCAGTACTTC. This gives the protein CASSRPTENQETQYF. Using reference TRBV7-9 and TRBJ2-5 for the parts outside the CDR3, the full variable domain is DTGVSQNPRHKITKRGQNVTFRCDPISEHNRLYWYRQTLGQGPEFLTYFQNEAQLEKSRLLSDRFSAERPKGSFSTLEIQRTEQGDSAMYLCASSRPTENQETQYFGPGTRLLVL.

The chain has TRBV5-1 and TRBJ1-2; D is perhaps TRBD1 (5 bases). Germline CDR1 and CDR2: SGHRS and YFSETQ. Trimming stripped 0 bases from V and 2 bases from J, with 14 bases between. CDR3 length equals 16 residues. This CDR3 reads CASSLARGRTNYGYTF. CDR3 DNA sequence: TGCGCCAGCAGCTTGGCTAGGGGACGAACCAACTATGGCTACACCTTC. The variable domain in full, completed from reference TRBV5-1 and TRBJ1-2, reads KAGVTQTPRYLIKTRGQQVTLSCSPISGHRSVSWYQQTPGQGLQFLFEYFSETQRNKGNFPGRFSGRQFSNSRSEMNVSTLELGDSALYLCASSLARGRTNYGYTFGSGTRLTVV.

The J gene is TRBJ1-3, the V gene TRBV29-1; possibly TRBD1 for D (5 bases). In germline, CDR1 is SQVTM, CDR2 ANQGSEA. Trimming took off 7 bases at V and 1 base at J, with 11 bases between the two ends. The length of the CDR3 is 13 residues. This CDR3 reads CSGEGISGNTIYF. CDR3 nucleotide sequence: TGCAGCGGGGAGGGGATATCTGGAAACACCATATATTTT.

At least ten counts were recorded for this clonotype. The CDR3 DNA is TGTGCCAGCAGCTTAGCGGTGACAGGGGGCCTGAATGGCTACACCTTC. Protein: CASSLAVTGGLNGYTF. The J gene is TRBJ1-2, the V gene TRBV7-9; 10 nucleotides line up with TRBD1. Germline V gene data show CDR1 as SEHNR and CDR2 as FQNEAQ (reference sequence). V shed 0 bases and J 6 bases; nucleotides not matched to a gene: 7. CDR3 length: 16 amino acids.

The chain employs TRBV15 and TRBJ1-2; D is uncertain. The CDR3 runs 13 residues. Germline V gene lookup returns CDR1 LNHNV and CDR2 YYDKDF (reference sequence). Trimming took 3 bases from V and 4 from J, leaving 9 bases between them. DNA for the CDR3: TGTGCCACCAGCAGCGAGGGTACCTATGGCTACACCTTC. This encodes CATSSEGTYGYTF.

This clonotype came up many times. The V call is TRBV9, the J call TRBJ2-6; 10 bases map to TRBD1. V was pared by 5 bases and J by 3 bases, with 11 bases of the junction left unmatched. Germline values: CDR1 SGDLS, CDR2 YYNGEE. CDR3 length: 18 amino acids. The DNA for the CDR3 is TGTGCCAGCAGGAGACAGGGGGCGACTCGTTATGGGGCCAACGTCCTGACTTTC. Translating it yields CASRRQGATRYGANVLTF.

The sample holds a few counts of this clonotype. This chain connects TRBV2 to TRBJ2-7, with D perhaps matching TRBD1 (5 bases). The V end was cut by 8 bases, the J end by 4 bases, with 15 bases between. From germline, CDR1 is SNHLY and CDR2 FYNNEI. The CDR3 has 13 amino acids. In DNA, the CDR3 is TGTGCCAGCCAGGGCGACACCCATTACGAGCAGTACTTC. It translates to CASQGDTHYEQYF. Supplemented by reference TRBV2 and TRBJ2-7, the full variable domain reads EPEVTQTPSHQVTQMGQEVILRCVPISNHLYFYWYRQILGQKVEFLVSFYNNEISEKSEIFDDQFSVERPDGSNFTLKIRSTKLEDSAMYFCASQGDTHYEQYFGPGTRLTVT.

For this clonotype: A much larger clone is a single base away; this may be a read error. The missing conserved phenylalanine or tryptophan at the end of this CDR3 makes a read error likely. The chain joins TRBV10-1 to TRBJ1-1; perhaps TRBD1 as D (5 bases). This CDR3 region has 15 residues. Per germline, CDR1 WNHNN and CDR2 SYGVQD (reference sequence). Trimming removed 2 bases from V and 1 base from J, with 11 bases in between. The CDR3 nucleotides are TGCGCCAGCAGTGAGCCGGGGCTGGGGAACACTGAAGCTTTCCTT. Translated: CASSEPGLGNTEAFL.

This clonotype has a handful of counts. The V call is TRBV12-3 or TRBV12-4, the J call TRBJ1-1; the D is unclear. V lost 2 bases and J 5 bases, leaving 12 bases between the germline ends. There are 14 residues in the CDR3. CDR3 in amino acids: CASSLTRAETEAFF. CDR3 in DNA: TGTGCCAGCAGTTTAACGAGGGCTGAAACTGAAGCTTTCTTT.

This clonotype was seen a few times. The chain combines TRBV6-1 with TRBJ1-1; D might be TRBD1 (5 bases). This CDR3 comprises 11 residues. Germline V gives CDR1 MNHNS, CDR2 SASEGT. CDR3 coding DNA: TGTGCAGGTCGGGGGAACCGTGAAGCTTTCTTT. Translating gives CAGRGNREAFF.

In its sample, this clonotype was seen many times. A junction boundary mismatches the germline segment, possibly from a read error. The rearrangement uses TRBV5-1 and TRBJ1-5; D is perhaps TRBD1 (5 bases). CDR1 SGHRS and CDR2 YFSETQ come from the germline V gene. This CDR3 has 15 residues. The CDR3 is CASSLGQGGNQPQHF. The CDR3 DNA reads TGTGCCAGCAGCTTAGGTCAGGGTGGCAATCAGCCCCAGCATTTT.

The CDR3 loop reads CASSLSPGKEAFF. The CDR3 DNA sequence: TGCGCCAGCAGCTTGTCCCCAGGGAAAGAAGCTTTCTTT. This chain uses TRBV5-1 with TRBJ1-1; maybe TRBD1 (5 bases). V was shortened by 1 base and J by 8 bases, with 12 bases between the two germline ends. Per germline, CDR1 SGHRS and CDR2 YFSETQ. The CDR3 spans 13 residues.

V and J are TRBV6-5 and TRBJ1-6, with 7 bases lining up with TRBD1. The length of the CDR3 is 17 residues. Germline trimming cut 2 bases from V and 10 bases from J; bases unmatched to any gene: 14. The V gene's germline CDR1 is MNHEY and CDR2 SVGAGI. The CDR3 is CASSYGSAGGTRSPLHF. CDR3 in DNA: TGTGCCAGCAGTTACGGTTCGGCAGGGGGTACGCGATCACCCCTCCACTTT.

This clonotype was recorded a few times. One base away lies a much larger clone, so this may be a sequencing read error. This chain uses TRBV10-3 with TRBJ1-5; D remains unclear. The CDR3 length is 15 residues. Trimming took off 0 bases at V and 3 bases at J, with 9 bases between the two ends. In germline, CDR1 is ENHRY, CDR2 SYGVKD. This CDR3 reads CAISESAGINQPQHF. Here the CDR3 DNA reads TGTGCCATCAGTGAGTCGGCAGGAATCAATCAGCCCCAGCATTTT.

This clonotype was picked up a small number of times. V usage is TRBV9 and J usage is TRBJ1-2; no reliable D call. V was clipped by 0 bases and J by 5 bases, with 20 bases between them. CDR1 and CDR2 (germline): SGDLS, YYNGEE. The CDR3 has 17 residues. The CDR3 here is CASSVEVSAVTTYGYTF. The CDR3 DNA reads TGTGCCAGCAGCGTAGAGGTATCGGCAGTAACCACTTATGGCTACACCTTC.

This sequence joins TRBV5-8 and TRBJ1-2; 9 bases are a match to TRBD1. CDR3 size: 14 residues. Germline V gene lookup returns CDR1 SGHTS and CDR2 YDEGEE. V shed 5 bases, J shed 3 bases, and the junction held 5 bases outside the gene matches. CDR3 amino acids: CASRSRTGDYGYTF. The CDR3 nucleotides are TGTGCCAGCAGAAGTCGGACAGGGGACTATGGCTACACCTTC.

In DNA form, the CDR3 reads TGTGCCAGCAGTGCACAGCCAGATAATTCACCCCTCCACTTT. Its translation is CASSAQPDNSPLHF. J is TRBJ1-6 and V is TRBV2; D ambiguous. The germline V gene has CDR1 SNHLY and CDR2 FYNNEI. The V end lost 4 bases, the J end lost 5 bases, and 9 bases lay between the germline ends. The CDR3 length is 14 residues.

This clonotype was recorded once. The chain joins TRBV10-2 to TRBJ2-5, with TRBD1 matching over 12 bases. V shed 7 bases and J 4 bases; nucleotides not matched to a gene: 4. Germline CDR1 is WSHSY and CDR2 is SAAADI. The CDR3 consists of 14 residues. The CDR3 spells CASKRDRGRETQYF. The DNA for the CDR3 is TGCGCCAGCAAGAGGGACAGGGGGCGAGAGACCCAGTACTTC.

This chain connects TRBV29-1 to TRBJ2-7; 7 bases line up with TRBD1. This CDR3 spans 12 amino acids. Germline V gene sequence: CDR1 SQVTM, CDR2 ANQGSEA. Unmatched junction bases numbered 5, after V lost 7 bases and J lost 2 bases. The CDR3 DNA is TGCAGCGACCGGGACAGCGCCTACGAGCAGTACTTC. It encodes CSDRDSAYEQYF.

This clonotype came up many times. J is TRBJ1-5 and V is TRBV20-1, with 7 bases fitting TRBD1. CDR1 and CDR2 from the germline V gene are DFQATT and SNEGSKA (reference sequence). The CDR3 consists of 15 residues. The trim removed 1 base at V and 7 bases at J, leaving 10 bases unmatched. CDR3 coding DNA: TGCAGTGCTAGAGGTGTAACAGGGGTGGGACAGCCCCAGCATTTT. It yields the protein CSARGVTGVGQPQHF.